Listed below are T cell receptor beta chains from one sample, sequenced in a study of shared clonotypes between healthy human individuals. Sequenced by immunoSEQ multiplex PCR; TCRdb stores in-frame clones only, minus some. This sample has about 2.1 million clones; 85% to 95% occur once, and the top ten carry 1.5% to 2%. The material sequenced was naive CD8+ T cells from PBMCs. Source of these receptors: a man aged 18-30 years in good health. Some clones in this sample may be carry-over from other donors' samples. CDR3s include the opening cysteine and the closing phenylalanine or tryptophan. Each record gives: clone size, D gene, V gene, J gene, CDR3 DNA, CDR3 protein. A D gene is named only where the DNA matches it firmly. Part of the rows lack a size; the others show once, few, many or a class for expanded clones.

clone size: .; D gene: .; V gene: TRBV6-5; J gene: TRBJ2-2; CDR3 DNA: TGTGCCAGCAGTTACTCCAGGTCCACCGGGGAGCTGTTTTTT; CDR3 protein: CASSYSRSTGELFF
clone size: .; D gene: TRBD1; V gene: TRBV10-3; J gene: TRBJ2-7; CDR3 DNA: TGTGCCATCAGTATGGACAGGGACCCAATCTACGAGCAGTACTTC; CDR3 protein: CAISMDRDPIYEQYF
clone size: .; D gene: .; V gene: TRBV25-1; J gene: TRBJ1-1; CDR3 DNA: TGTGCCAGCAGAGAACCGGGACACCTTCACACTGAAGCTTTCTTT; CDR3 protein: CASREPGHLHTEAFF
clone size: .; D gene: .; V gene: TRBV27; J gene: TRBJ2-7; CDR3 DNA: TGTGCCAGCAGTGCAGGGGGGCACGAGCAGTACTTC; CDR3 protein: CASSAGGHEQYF
clone size: .; D gene: .; V gene: TRBV15; J gene: TRBJ2-3; CDR3 DNA: TGTGCCACCAGCAGGCGCGGAGACGACACAGATACGCAGTATTTT; CDR3 protein: CATSRRGDDTDTQYF
clone size: .; D gene: .; V gene: TRBV10-2; J gene: TRBJ1-1; CDR3 DNA: TGCGCCAGCAGTGAAATGTCGGGGGGAATTGAAGCTTTCTTT; CDR3 protein: CASSEMSGGIEAFF
clone size: .; D gene: .; V gene: TRBV10-3; J gene: TRBJ1-1; CDR3 DNA: TGTGCCATCAGTGAGTCGATGGGCTTGGGTAACGTGGCTTTCTTT; CDR3 protein: CAISESMGLGNVAFF
clone size: .; D gene: TRBD1; V gene: TRBV10-3; J gene: TRBJ2-7; CDR3 DNA: TGTGCCATGGGGACAGGGAGCACCTACGAGCAGTACTTC; CDR3 protein: CAMGTGSTYEQYF
clone size: .; D gene: .; V gene: TRBV6-5; J gene: TRBJ1-2; CDR3 DNA: TGTGCCAGCAGTTACGTTTTCGGCAGGTCAAACTATGGCTACACCTTC; CDR3 protein: CASSYVFGRSNYGYTF
clone size: .; D gene: TRBD1; V gene: TRBV28; J gene: TRBJ2-5; CDR3 DNA: TGTGCCAGCAGTTTATGGGACAGGGGGATTGGGGAGACCCAGTACTTC; CDR3 protein: CASSLWDRGIGETQYF
clone size: .; D gene: .; V gene: TRBV4-1; J gene: TRBJ2-1; CDR3 DNA: TGCGCCAGCAGCCATCGGGGGCGGGGTAATGAGCAGTTCTTC; CDR3 protein: CASSHRGRGNEQFF
clone size: .; D gene: TRBD1; V gene: TRBV6-5; J gene: TRBJ2-7; CDR3 DNA: TGTGCCAGCCTCGGGTGGACAGGGGCTCTATACGAGCAGTACTTC; CDR3 protein: CASLGWTGALYEQYF
clone size: .; D gene: TRBD1; V gene: TRBV14; J gene: TRBJ2-1; CDR3 DNA: TGTGCCAGCAGCCAAGGAAATTTCGTAGACAGGGCCTACAATGAGCAGTTCTTC; CDR3 protein: CASSQGNFVDRAYNEQFF
clone size: .; D gene: .; V gene: TRBV6-1; J gene: TRBJ2-7; CDR3 DNA: TGTGCCAGCACGTGGACAGGGAGGGGCGAGCAGTACTTC; CDR3 protein: CASTWTGRGEQYF
clone size: .; D gene: .; V gene: TRBV30; J gene: TRBJ1-2; CDR3 DNA: TGTGCCTGGAGGCAGGGAGTCGGCTATGGCTACACCTTC; CDR3 protein: CAWRQGVGYGYTF
clone size: .; D gene: .; V gene: TRBV29-1; J gene: TRBJ1-2; CDR3 DNA: TGCAGCGTTGTTTATTCGGGTTGGGGGCAGAGCTATGGCTACACCTTC; CDR3 protein: CSVVYSGWGQSYGYTF
clone size: .; D gene: TRBD2; V gene: TRBV7-3; J gene: TRBJ2-1; CDR3 DNA: TGTGCCAGCAGCCCGGGGCCCGGGACTAGCGGGATCCTCCCTTACAATGAGCAGTTCTTC; CDR3 protein: CASSPGPGTSGILPYNEQFF
clone size: .; D gene: .; V gene: TRBV5-5; J gene: TRBJ2-7; CDR3 DNA: TGTGCCAGCACCCCCCACCCAAAATACGAGCAGTACTTC; CDR3 protein: CASTPHPKYEQYF
clone size: .; D gene: .; V gene: TRBV14; J gene: TRBJ2-5; CDR3 DNA: TGTGCCAGCAGCCACCGTAACGAGACCCAGTACTTC; CDR3 protein: CASSHRNETQYF
clone size: .; D gene: TRBD1; V gene: TRBV7-9; J gene: TRBJ1-4; CDR3 DNA: TGTGCCAGCAGCTTATCGAGGACAGGGGCAAAGGAAAAACTGTTTTTT; CDR3 protein: CASSLSRTGAKEKLFF
clone size: .; D gene: TRBD2; V gene: TRBV4-3; J gene: TRBJ2-2; CDR3 DNA: TGCGCCAGCAGCCATCATACTAGCGGGAGGGCCGGAACCGGGGAGCTGTTTTTT; CDR3 protein: CASSHHTSGRAGTGELFF
clone size: .; D gene: TRBD1; V gene: TRBV7-9; J gene: TRBJ1-2; CDR3 DNA: TGTGCCAGCAGAGAAGCGGACAGGGTGGATGGCTACACCTTC; CDR3 protein: CASREADRVDGYTF
clone size: .; D gene: TRBD2; V gene: TRBV7-3; J gene: TRBJ2-1; CDR3 DNA: TGTGCCAGCAGCCAGCACCCGGTGACTAGCGGGAGTGGTAATGAGCAGTTCTTC; CDR3 protein: CASSQHPVTSGSGNEQFF
clone size: .; D gene: TRBD2; V gene: TRBV28; J gene: TRBJ2-2; CDR3 DNA: TGTGCCAGCAGTGTAGCGGGAGTAGGTACCGGGGAGCTGTTTTTT; CDR3 protein: CASSVAGVGTGELFF
clone size: .; D gene: TRBD1; V gene: TRBV7-2; J gene: TRBJ1-1; CDR3 DNA: TGTGCCAGCAGCCAGGGACAGCTGAACACTGAAGCTTTCTTT; CDR3 protein: CASSQGQLNTEAFF
clone size: .; D gene: .; V gene: TRBV7-7; J gene: TRBJ2-5; CDR3 DNA: TGTGCCAGCAGCTCACTCAAAGCAGGGGTTCAAGAGACCCAGTACTTC; CDR3 protein: CASSSLKAGVQETQYF
clone size: .; D gene: TRBD2; V gene: TRBV19; J gene: TRBJ2-1; CDR3 DNA: TGTGCCAGTAGTTCCCTAGCGGGTAGCTCCTACAATGAGCAGTTCTTC; CDR3 protein: CASSSLAGSSYNEQFF
clone size: .; D gene: .; V gene: TRBV4-3; J gene: TRBJ1-4; CDR3 DNA: TGCGCCAGCAGCCAAGATAGTGAAAAACTGTTTTTT; CDR3 protein: CASSQDSEKLFF
clone size: .; D gene: TRBD2; V gene: TRBV25-1; J gene: TRBJ2-3; CDR3 DNA: TGTGCCAGCAGCGGACCCCAGAGGGAGGGAGAGCCCCATACGCAGTATTTT; CDR3 protein: CASSGPQREGEPHTQYF
clone size: .; D gene: TRBD2; V gene: TRBV19; J gene: TRBJ2-1; CDR3 DNA: TGTGCCAGTAAGCGGGAGACCGGGAATGAGCAGTTCTTC; CDR3 protein: CASKRETGNEQFF
clone size: .; D gene: .; V gene: TRBV6-4; J gene: TRBJ2-1; CDR3 DNA: TGTGCCAGCAGTTGGACAGCTAACAATGAGCAGTTCTTC; CDR3 protein: CASSWTANNEQFF
clone size: .; D gene: TRBD1; V gene: TRBV5-1; J gene: TRBJ2-7; CDR3 DNA: TGCGCCAGCAGCCCCGGGACAGGGCCCTCCTACGAGCAGTACTTC; CDR3 protein: CASSPGTGPSYEQYF
clone size: .; D gene: .; V gene: TRBV4-1; J gene: TRBJ2-1; CDR3 DNA: TGCGCCAGCAGCCAACCCCAGCGGGACAGTATATTCTACAATGAGCAGTTCTTC; CDR3 protein: CASSQPQRDSIFYNEQFF
clone size: .; D gene: .; V gene: TRBV28; J gene: TRBJ2-7; CDR3 DNA: TGTGCCAGCAGTTCCCCCGTAAAATGGTCCTACGAGCAGTACTTC; CDR3 protein: CASSSPVKWSYEQYF
clone size: .; D gene: .; V gene: TRBV7-9; J gene: TRBJ1-1; CDR3 DNA: TGTGCCAGCAGCTGGCCGGGCCTGGATGAAGCTTTCTTT; CDR3 protein: CASSWPGLDEAFF
clone size: .; D gene: TRBD2; V gene: TRBV4-1; J gene: TRBJ2-2; CDR3 DNA: TGCGCCAGCAGATACCTAGCGGGAGAGAACACCGGGGAGCTGTTTTTT; CDR3 protein: CASRYLAGENTGELFF
clone size: once; D gene: TRBD1; V gene: TRBV5-5; J gene: TRBJ1-1; CDR3 DNA: TGTGCCAGCAGCGTCCCGGGACAGGGGTCAATTAACACTGAAGCTTTCTTT; CDR3 protein: CASSVPGQGSINTEAFF
clone size: .; D gene: .; V gene: TRBV29-1; J gene: TRBJ2-1; CDR3 DNA: TGCAGCGTTGAAGATGTTGTGCAGGGGTTAACCTACAATGAGCAGTTCTTC; CDR3 protein: CSVEDVVQGLTYNEQFF
clone size: once; D gene: .; V gene: TRBV28; J gene: TRBJ2-2; CDR3 DNA: TGTGCCAGCAGTTTGCTCCAGGGTGACGGCGGGGAGCTGTTTTTT; CDR3 protein: CASSLLQGDGGELFF
clone size: .; D gene: .; V gene: TRBV29-1; J gene: TRBJ1-2; CDR3 DNA: TGCAGCGTTGGGACTGTTGGACCTTCCGATGGCTACACCTTC; CDR3 protein: CSVGTVGPSDGYTF
clone size: .; D gene: .; V gene: TRBV14; J gene: TRBJ1-3; CDR3 DNA: TGTGCCAGCAGCCACTTCCAGGGGACTTCTGGAAACACCATATATTTT; CDR3 protein: CASSHFQGTSGNTIYF
clone size: once; D gene: TRBD2; V gene: TRBV7-9; J gene: TRBJ2-1; CDR3 DNA: TGTGCCAGCAGCCGGGAGGGGTGGAATGAGCAGTTCTTC; CDR3 protein: CASSREGWNEQFF
clone size: .; D gene: .; V gene: TRBV2; J gene: TRBJ1-1; CDR3 DNA: TGTGCCACCAGGGTTAACACTGAAGCTTTCTTT; CDR3 protein: CATRVNTEAFF
clone size: .; D gene: .; V gene: TRBV6-1; J gene: TRBJ1-2; CDR3 DNA: TGTGCCAGCAGCGATGGTTGGGGGCAGGATGGCTACACCTTC; CDR3 protein: CASSDGWGQDGYTF
clone size: .; D gene: TRBD1; V gene: TRBV4-2; J gene: TRBJ1-2; CDR3 DNA: TGTGCCAGCAGCCAAACCCGGACAGGGGAAGGCTATGGCTACACCTTC; CDR3 protein: CASSQTRTGEGYGYTF
clone size: .; D gene: TRBD2; V gene: TRBV9; J gene: TRBJ2-1; CDR3 DNA: TGTGCCAGCAGCGCCGGACTAGCGGGCGGCTATGAGCAGTTCTTC; CDR3 protein: CASSAGLAGGYEQFF
clone size: .; D gene: .; V gene: TRBV5-1; J gene: TRBJ2-6; CDR3 DNA: TGCGCCAGCAGCTTGGTACAGGTCTCTGGGGCCAACGTCCTGACTTTC; CDR3 protein: CASSLVQVSGANVLTF
clone size: .; D gene: .; V gene: TRBV7-9; J gene: TRBJ1-2; CDR3 DNA: TGTGCCAGCAGCCGACGGACAGTTCTTGATGGCTACACCTTC; CDR3 protein: CASSRRTVLDGYTF
clone size: .; D gene: .; V gene: TRBV7-8; J gene: TRBJ1-1; CDR3 DNA: TGTGCCAGCAGCTTTTCGGGGGCGGACAACACTGAAGCTTTCTTT; CDR3 protein: CASSFSGADNTEAFF
clone size: few; D gene: .; V gene: TRBV19; J gene: TRBJ1-5; CDR3 DNA: TGTGCCAGTAGTATCCGTGATAGCAATCAGCCCCAGCATTTT; CDR3 protein: CASSIRDSNQPQHF
clone size: .; D gene: .; V gene: TRBV7-9; J gene: TRBJ2-5; CDR3 DNA: TGTGCCAGCAGCTTAGTTCTGGGGCGGGAGACCCAGTACTTC; CDR3 protein: CASSLVLGRETQYF
clone size: .; D gene: TRBD2; V gene: TRBV7-9; J gene: TRBJ2-1; CDR3 DNA: TGTGCCAGCAGTTCTAGCGGGCCTACCTACAATGAGCAGTTCTTC; CDR3 protein: CASSSSGPTYNEQFF